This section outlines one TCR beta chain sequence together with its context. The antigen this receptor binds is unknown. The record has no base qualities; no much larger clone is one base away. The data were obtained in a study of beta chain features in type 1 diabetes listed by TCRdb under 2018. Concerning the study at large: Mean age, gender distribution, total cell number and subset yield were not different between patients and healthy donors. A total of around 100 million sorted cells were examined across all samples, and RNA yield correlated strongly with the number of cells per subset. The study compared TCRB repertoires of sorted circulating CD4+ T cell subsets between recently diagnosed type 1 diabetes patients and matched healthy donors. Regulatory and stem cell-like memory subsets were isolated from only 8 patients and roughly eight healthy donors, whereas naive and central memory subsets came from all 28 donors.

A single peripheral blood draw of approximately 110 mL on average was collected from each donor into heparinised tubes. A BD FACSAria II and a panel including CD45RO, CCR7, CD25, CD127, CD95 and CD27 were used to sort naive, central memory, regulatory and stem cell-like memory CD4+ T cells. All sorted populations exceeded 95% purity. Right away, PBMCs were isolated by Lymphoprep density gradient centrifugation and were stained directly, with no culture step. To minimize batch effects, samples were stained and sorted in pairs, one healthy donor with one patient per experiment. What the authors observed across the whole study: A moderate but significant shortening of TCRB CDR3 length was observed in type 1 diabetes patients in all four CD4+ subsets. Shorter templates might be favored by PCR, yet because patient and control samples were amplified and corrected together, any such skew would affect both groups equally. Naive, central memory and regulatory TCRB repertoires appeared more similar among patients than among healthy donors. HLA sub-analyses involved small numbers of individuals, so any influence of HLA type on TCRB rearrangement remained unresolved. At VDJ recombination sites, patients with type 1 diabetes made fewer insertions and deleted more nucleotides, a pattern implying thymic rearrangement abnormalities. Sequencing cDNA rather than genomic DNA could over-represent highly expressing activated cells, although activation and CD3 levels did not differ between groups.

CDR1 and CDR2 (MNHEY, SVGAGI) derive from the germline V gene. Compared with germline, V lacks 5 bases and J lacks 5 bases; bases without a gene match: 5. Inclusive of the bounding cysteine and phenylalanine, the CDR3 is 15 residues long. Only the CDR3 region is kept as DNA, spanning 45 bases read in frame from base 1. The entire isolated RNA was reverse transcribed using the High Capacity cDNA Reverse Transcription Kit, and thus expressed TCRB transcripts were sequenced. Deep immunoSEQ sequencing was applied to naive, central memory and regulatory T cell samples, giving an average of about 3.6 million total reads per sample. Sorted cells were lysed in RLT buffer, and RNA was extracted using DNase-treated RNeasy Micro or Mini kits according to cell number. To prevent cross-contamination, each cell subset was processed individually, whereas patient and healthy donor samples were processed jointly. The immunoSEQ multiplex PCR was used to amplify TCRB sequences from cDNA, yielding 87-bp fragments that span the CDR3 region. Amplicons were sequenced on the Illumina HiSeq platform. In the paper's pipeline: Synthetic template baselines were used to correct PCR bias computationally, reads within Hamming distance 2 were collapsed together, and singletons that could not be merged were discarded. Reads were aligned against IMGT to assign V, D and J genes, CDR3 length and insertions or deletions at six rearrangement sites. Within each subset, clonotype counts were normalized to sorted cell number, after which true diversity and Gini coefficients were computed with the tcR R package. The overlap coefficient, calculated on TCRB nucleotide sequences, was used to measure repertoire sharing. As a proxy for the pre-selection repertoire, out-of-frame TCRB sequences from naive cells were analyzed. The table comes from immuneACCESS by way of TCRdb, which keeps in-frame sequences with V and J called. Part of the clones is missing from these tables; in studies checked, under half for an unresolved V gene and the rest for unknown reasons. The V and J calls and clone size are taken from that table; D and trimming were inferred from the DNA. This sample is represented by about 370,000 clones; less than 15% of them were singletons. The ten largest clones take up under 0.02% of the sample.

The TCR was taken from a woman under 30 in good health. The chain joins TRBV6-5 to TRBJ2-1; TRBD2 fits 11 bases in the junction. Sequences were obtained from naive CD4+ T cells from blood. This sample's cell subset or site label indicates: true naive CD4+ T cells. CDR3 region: CASSAGTSGHNEQFF. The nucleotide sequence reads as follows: TGTGCCAGCAGTGCTGGGACTAGCGGCCACAATGAGCAGTTCTTC.